This T cell receptor beta chain was sequenced in a study of T cell repertoires in cytomegalovirus infection (dated by TCRdb to between 2019 and 2020). Study-level background: Donor HLA type was relevant to the analysis, because carriage of CMV infection together with the matching HLA type was indicated by public TCR beta signatures. The paper's findings and limits, for the study overall: Carriers of CMV infection plus the relevant HLA type were discriminated by the cumulative frequency of public TCR beta family members in the study cohort and in an independent approximately 360-donor cohort. The ex vivo response was dominated by HLA-C-restricted CMV-specific TCR beta clonotypes, and the single most frequent clonotype in two of eight donors was supplied by these HLA-C-restricted clonotypes.

Taken from the germline V gene (reference sequence), the CDR1 and CDR2 loops are DFQATT and SNEGSKA. The CDR3 starts with the cysteine, ends with the phenylalanine, and has 14 residues. Only the CDR3 DNA stays, 42 bases, in frame from base 1. V lost 4 bases and J lost 2 bases; the stretch between them is 13 bases long. The sample holds one count of this clonotype. The specificity of this receptor is unknown. No per-base quality is available; no much larger clone lies one base away. One read provides weak support. Instrument on record: Illumina HiSeq 1500. The public reads were run again by TCRdb, first through fastp at Q25 and then through MiXCR, and only productive beta chains were kept. Rows with a matching CDR3 protein are joined into one entry that keeps the most common DNA and genes. Present in this sample are 350,000 to 450,000 distinct CDR3 sequences, about a sixth of which were seen just once. The biggest ten clones account for roughly 9% of the sample.

The receptor's source is a human donor in good health (CMV status not recorded). Some clones in this sample may be carry-over from other donors' samples. The specimen was PBMCs. The V gene is TRBV20-1 and the J gene is TRBJ2-3, with an unclear D gene assignment. The DNA sequence is given as TGCAGTGCTATCTTCGACGGCCTCACAGATACGCAGTATTTT. Translated, it reads CSAIFDGLTDTQYF.